The 16 T cell receptor beta chains listed next were all sequenced from one sample in a study of Graves' ophthalmopathy and Graves' hyperthyroidism. RNA transcripts served as template for amplifying TCR beta CDR3 sequences. First-round RT-PCR relied on HTBI primers, and a second-round multiplex PCR came next. Each CDR3 protein is one row after TCRdb ran MiXCR on the multiplex PCR reads. The repertoire holds about 400,000 distinct CDR3 sequences, with approximately 20% as singletons. Material: peripheral blood. Receptors originate from a woman aged 18-30 years with Graves' ophthalmopathy.

This clonotype was seen only once. This chain links TRBV12-3 or TRBV12-4 with TRBJ1-1, with TRBD1 identical over 9 bases. With 4 bases clipped from V and 8 bases from J, the junction kept 11 bases outside the gene matches. CDR3 size: 15 residues. Here the CDR3 DNA reads TGTGCCAGCAGTTCTATGGGACAGGGTGTCGGGGAAGCTTTCTTT. It codes for CASSSMGQGVGEAFF.

There are a few counts of this clonotype. The chain uses TRBV18 and TRBJ1-1, with 7 bases fitting TRBD1. J gave up 1 base and V 1 base, and 9 bases lay outside the gene matches. The germline V gene has CDR1 KGHSH and CDR2 LQKENI. The CDR3 is 17 residues long. The CDR3 region has the DNA TGTGCCAGCTCACCACTTCGCCCGGACAGGCGGAACACTGAAGCTTTCTTT. Its protein product is CASSPLRPDRRNTEAFF. The full variable domain, with the rest looked up from reference TRBV18 and TRBJ1-1, is NAGVMQNPRHLVRRRGQEARLRCSPMKGHSHVYWYRQLPEEGLKFMVYLQKENIIDESGMPKERFSAEFPKEGPSILRIQQVVRGDSAAYFCASSPLRPDRRNTEAFFGQGTRLTVV.

The chain is built from TRBV29-1 and TRBJ2-7, with no clear D. The V and J ends lost 0 bases and 2 bases respectively, with 8 bases between them. The CDR3 runs 13 residues. CDR1 SQVTM and CDR2 ANQGSEA come from the germline V gene. The CDR3 loop is CSVEDRTAYEQYF. The CDR3 DNA is TGCAGCGTTGAAGATCGCACAGCCTACGAGCAGTACTTC.

This clonotype was counted only a few times. In nucleotides, the CDR3 is TGTGCCTGGAGCCAGGGACGGTATGGCTACACCTTC. This encodes CAWSQGRYGYTF. This rearrangement joins TRBV30 to TRBJ1-2, with D tentatively TRBD1 (5 bases). The CDR3 length is 12 residues. CDR1 and CDR2 from the germline V gene are GTSNPN and SVGIG (reference sequence). The V end lost 3 bases, the J end lost 5 bases, and 10 bases lay between the germline ends.

This clonotype appeared many times. This chain uses TRBV9 with TRBJ2-2; TRBD1 aligns across 7 bases. Trimming at V came to 3 bases and at J to 1 base, leaving 3 bases not matched to a gene. Germline loops: CDR1 SGDLS, CDR2 YYNGEE. The CDR3 extends over 15 amino acids. CDR3 in amino acids: CASSGTGRNTGELFF. The CDR3 DNA reads as TGTGCCAGCAGCGGGACAGGTCGGAACACCGGGGAGCTGTTTTTT.

This clonotype was seen many times. The chain is built from TRBV18 and TRBJ1-2; D possibly corresponds to TRBD1 (5 bases). Looked up from germline, CDR1 is KGHSH and CDR2 is LQKENI. This CDR3 is 14 amino acids long. Between the trimmed V and J ends, which lost 3 bases and 6 bases, there was a span of 14 bases. The CDR3 coding sequence is TGTGCCAGCTCACCGGGCAGGGAATACGATGGCTACACCTTC. Protein: CASSPGREYDGYTF.

This clonotype was seen ten or more times. The chain employs TRBV9 and TRBJ2-2; D is undetermined. Germline CDR1 SGDLS, CDR2 YYNGEE. The CDR3 covers 11 residues. V lost 1 base and J lost 7, with 2 bases in between. CDR3 DNA: TGTGCCAGCAGCGTAAGCGGGGAGCTGTTTTTT. This codes for CASSVSGELFF.

This clonotype was seen ten or more times. The chain uses TRBV6-2 or TRBV6-3 and TRBJ2-5, with D possibly TRBD2 on 6 matching bases. V was cut by 3 bases and J by 3 bases, with 14 bases left in between. This CDR3 is 15 amino acids long. Germline V gives CDR1 MNHEY, CDR2 SVGEGT. The CDR3 DNA reads TGTGCCAGCAGTTATCGGCGGGGCCGGGAAGAGACCCAGTACTTC. Residues: CASSYRRGREETQYF.

This clonotype was seen at least ten times. V is TRBV12-3 or TRBV12-4 and J is TRBJ1-1; D unclear. V was clipped by 3 bases and J by 3 bases, with 14 bases between them. The CDR3 runs to 15 residues. The chain's CDR3 is CASSFGRAAHTEAFF. CDR3 in DNA: TGTGCCAGCAGTTTTGGACGGGCTGCGCACACTGAAGCTTTCTTT.

This clonotype occurred many times. The V and J genes are TRBV7-8 and TRBJ2-4, with 8 positions matching TRBD2. CDR3 length: 22 amino acids. CDR1 and CDR2 from the germline V gene are SGHVS and FQNEAQ. V trimming: 0 bases; J trimming: 0 bases; junction bases outside the gene matches: 19. The CDR3 sequence is CASSLASWAGGSLLLAKNIQYF. The CDR3, as DNA: TGTGCCAGCAGCTTAGCAAGCTGGGCGGGGGGATCCCTACTTCTAGCCAAAAACATTCAGTACTTC. Drawing the rest from reference TRBV7-8 and TRBJ2-4, the complete variable domain is GAGVSQSPRYKVAKRGQDVALRCDPISGHVSLFWYQQALGQGPEFLTYFQNEAQLDKSGLPSDRFFAERPEGSVSTLKIQRTQQEDSAVYLCASSLASWAGGSLLLAKNIQYFGAGTRLSVL.

Many counts were recorded for this clonotype. This sequence joins TRBV28 and TRBJ1-2; TRBD1 matches at 9 bases. The CDR3 spans 16 residues. Germline V gene data show CDR1 as MDHEN and CDR2 as SYDVKM. V shed 7 bases, J shed 3 bases, and the junction held 12 bases outside the gene matches. CDR3 protein: CASTHDRGSLYYGYTF. CDR3 sequence (DNA): TGTGCCAGCACTCATGACAGGGGGTCACTCTACTATGGCTACACCTTC.

The chain links TRBV6-2 or TRBV6-3 to TRBJ1-3, with D unresolved. Germline CDR1 and CDR2: MNHEY and SVGEGT. V gave up 4 bases and J gave up 2 bases, with 12 bases separating them. The CDR3 extends over 15 amino acids. CDR3 sequence: CASSSSDGAGNTIYF. CDR3 DNA: TGTGCCAGCAGTTCCTCGGACGGTGCTGGAAACACCATATATTTT.

The sample holds many counts of this clonotype. The CDR3 bases are TGTGCCAGCAGTTACGGCCTCTATAGCAATCAGCCCCAGCATTTT. This sequence encodes CASSYGLYSNQPQHF. This chain joins TRBV6-2 or TRBV6-3 and TRBJ1-5; no reliable D call. CDR1 and CDR2 (germline): MNHEY, SVGEGT. The CDR3 is 15 amino acids. Trimming took off 2 bases at V and 0 bases at J, with 8 bases between the two ends.

This clonotype has ten or more counts. The chain has TRBV7-8 and TRBJ2-2; no clear D gene. The CDR3 has 18 residues. Germline assignment: CDR1 SGHVS and CDR2 FQNEAQ. V lost 0 bases, J lost 3 bases, and 17 bases lay in between. The DNA for the CDR3 is TGTGCCAGCAGCTTAGCGCTTTGGCAATTTTGGGACACCGGGGAGCTGTTTTTT. Its translation is CASSLALWQFWDTGELFF.

This clonotype was recorded a few times. The chain recombines TRBV18 with TRBJ2-5, with no clear D. The germline V and J ends were trimmed by 6 bases and 0 bases, with 14 bases remaining between them. This CDR3 spans 15 amino acids. Germline loops: CDR1 KGHSH, CDR2 LQKENI. CDR3 DNA: TGTGCCAGCTCTCGGGCGGAGCAGTACCAAGAGACCCAGTACTTC. Translating it yields CASSRAEQYQETQYF.

The rearrangement links TRBV7-2 to TRBJ2-7; D is ambiguous. Trimming pared 5 bases from V and 6 bases from J, leaving 11 bases between. Germline-derived CDR1 and CDR2 are SGHTA and FQGNSA. The CDR3 is 12 amino acids. The CDR3 coding sequence is TGTGCCAGCAGCATGGATTGGGGCGAGCAGTACTTC. It codes for CASSMDWGEQYF.